What follows is one T cell receptor beta chain and its context. This receptor's antigen is unknown. No base qualities exist here, and no much larger clone lies one base off it. A single peripheral blood draw of about 120 mL on average was collected from each donor into heparinised tubes. Using a panel that included CD45RO, CCR7, CD25, CD127, CD95 and CD27, naive, central memory, regulatory and stem cell-like memory CD4+ T cells were sorted on a BD FACSAria II. A purity above 95% was achieved for all sorted populations. PBMCs were isolated right away by Lymphoprep density gradient centrifugation and were stained directly, without culture. Samples were stained and sorted in pairs, with one healthy donor and one patient per experiment, so that batch effects were minimized. This sample stems from a study of beta chain features in type 1 diabetes (dated by TCRdb to 2016 to 2018). Context from the whole study: Patients and healthy donors did not differ in mean age, gender distribution, total cell number or subset yield. Across all samples, fewer than 130 million sorted cells were examined, and cell number per subset correlated strongly with RNA yield. In the study, recently diagnosed type 1 diabetes patients and matched healthy donors were compared on the TCRB repertoires of their sorted circulating CD4+ T cell subsets. Whereas all 30 or so donors provided naive and central memory subsets, regulatory and stem cell-like memory subsets were isolated from just 8 patients and about eight healthy donors.

The High Capacity cDNA Reverse Transcription Kit was used to reverse transcribe all of the isolated RNA, meaning that expressed TCRB transcripts were what got sequenced. Deep immunoSEQ sequencing was applied to naive, central memory and regulatory T cell samples, giving an average of about 3.7 million total reads per sample. Sorted cells were lysed in RLT buffer and RNA was extracted with DNase-treated RNeasy Micro or Mini kits, depending on cell number. To prevent cross-contamination, every cell subset was processed on its own, while patient and healthy donor samples were processed together. TCRB sequences were amplified from cDNA with the immunoSEQ multiplex PCR, producing 87-bp fragments spanning the CDR3 region. The amplicons were sequenced using the Illumina HiSeq platform. The original pipeline was this. Synthetic template baselines were used to correct PCR bias computationally, reads within Hamming distance 2 were collapsed, and singletons that could not be merged were discarded. Reads were aligned against IMGT to assign V, D and J genes, CDR3 length and insertions or deletions at six rearrangement sites. Within each subset, clonotype counts were normalized to sorted cell number, after which true diversity and Gini coefficients were computed with the tcR R package. The overlap coefficient, calculated on TCRB nucleotide sequences, was used to measure repertoire sharing. Out-of-frame TCRB sequences from naive cells were analyzed as a proxy for the pre-selection repertoire. TCRdb provides this immuneACCESS table in a form limited to in-frame rearrangements. Some clones are lacking; in checked studies, under half of them reflect an unresolved V gene, and why the rest are absent is not known. V, J and clone size derive from that table, while D and trimming were established from the DNA sequence. The sample yields approximately 340,000 clones; about 14% were counted once. The ten largest clones take up 0.019% of the sample.

Paper-wide results and their limitations: The naive, central memory and regulatory TCRB repertoires appeared to resemble one another more closely among patients than among healthy donors. PCR may preferentially amplify shorter templates, but because patient and control samples were amplified and corrected together, any resulting skew would affect both groups equally. Patients with type 1 diabetes made fewer insertions and deleted more nucleotides at VDJ recombination sites, implying thymic rearrangement abnormalities. Because small numbers of individuals were included in the HLA sub-analyses, any influence of HLA type on TCRB rearrangement was left unresolved. Type 1 diabetes patients showed a moderate but significant shortening of TCRB CDR3 length in all four CD4+ subsets. Sequencing cDNA rather than genomic DNA could over-represent highly expressing activated cells, although activation and CD3 levels did not differ between groups.

CDR1 SGHRS and CDR2 YFSETQ were looked up in the germline V gene. V is cut by 1 base and J by 0 bases, and the space between the germline ends is 8 bases. The CDR3, from cysteine to phenylalanine, totals 16 residues. Only CDR3 DNA is held: 48 bases, read in frame from base 1. The chain is encoded by TRBV5-1 joined to TRBJ2-6; the D gene is unclear. The sequenced material came from naive CD4+ T cells from blood. The intended sense of this specimen's cell subset or site label: true naive CD4+ T cells. The sequence came from a woman aged 18 to 35 in good health. The CDR3 reads as follows: CASSLLLSSGANVLTF. The base sequence is TGCGCCAGCAGCTTGTTACTTAGCTCTGGGGCCAACGTCCTGACTTTC.